The 23 T cell receptor beta chains given below trace back to one sample, sequenced in a study of blood T cell repertoires in COVID-19. Method: immunoSEQ multiplex PCR; TCRdb's copy keeps in-frame clones and lacks some. The repertoire holds about 72,000 clones, about four fifths seen once, with under 20% in the top ten. The sample was peripheral blood. These receptors were taken from a human donor in a cohort sampled during active COVID-19.

The chain combines TRBV7-2 with TRBJ2-7; 12 bases are shared with TRBD2. V was pared by 5 bases and J by 5 bases, with 19 bases of the junction left unmatched. This CDR3 has 19 amino acids. The germline gives CDR1 SGHTA, CDR2 FQGNSA. The CDR3 spells CASSPRGGLAGPERHEQYF. In DNA, the CDR3 is TGTGCCAGCAGCCCCAGAGGGGGACTAGCGGGCCCTGAGAGGCACGAGCAGTACTTC.

The chain is built from TRBV5-4 and TRBJ2-6; D is possibly TRBD2 (5 bases). CDR3 size: 16 residues. V dropped 3 bases and J dropped 2 bases, with 12 bases sitting between them. Germline lookup yields CDR1 SGHNT and CDR2 YYREEE (reference sequence). The CDR3 protein is CASSSRELPGANVLTF. In nucleotides, the CDR3 is TGTGCCAGCAGCTCCCGGGAACTGCCTGGGGCCAACGTCCTGACTTTC. Together with reference TRBV5-4 and TRBJ2-6, the CDR3 gives the full variable domain: ETGVTQSPTHLIKTRGQQVTLRCSSQSGHNTVSWYQQALGQGPQFIFQYYREEENGRGNFPPRFSGLQFPNYSSELNVNALELDDSALYLCASSSRELPGANVLTFGAGSRLTVL.

The chain employs TRBV5-5 and TRBJ1-2; D is uncertain. The V end was cut by 0 bases, the J end by 0 bases, with 12 bases between. The CDR3 length is 16 residues. CDR1 and CDR2 from the germline V gene are SGHKS and YYEKEE (reference sequence). The CDR3 sequence: CASSLVSRSANYGYTF. CDR3 coding DNA: TGTGCCAGCAGCTTGGTAAGCCGATCTGCTAACTATGGCTACACCTTC.

The V call is TRBV9, the J call TRBJ2-1; TRBD1 is a possible D gene (6 bases). The length of the CDR3 is 13 residues. Germline V CDR1 and CDR2: SGDLS, YYNGEE. V dropped 0 bases and J dropped 8 bases, with 9 bases sitting between them. CDR3 protein: CASSVVNRDEQFF. DNA for the CDR3: TGTGCCAGCAGCGTAGTAAACAGGGATGAGCAGTTCTTC. The full variable domain, with the rest looked up from reference TRBV9 and TRBJ2-1, is DSGVTQTPKHLITATGQRVTLRCSPRSGDLSVYWYQQSLDQGLQFLIQYYNGEERAKGNILERFSAQQFPDLHSELNLSSLELGDSALYFCASSVVNRDEQFFGPGTRLTVL.

This chain joins TRBV4-3 and TRBJ1-2; 7 bases align to TRBD1. With 1 base clipped from V and 0 bases from J, the junction kept 11 bases outside the gene matches. Germline values: CDR1 LGHNA, CDR2 YSLEER. The CDR3 runs to 18 residues. The CDR3 DNA reads as TGCGCCAGCAGCCAAGTAGTGTCAGGGGGGTATACTAACTATGGCTACACCTTC. Protein: CASSQVVSGGYTNYGYTF.

The V and J genes are TRBV19 and TRBJ2-7; 8 nucleotides align to TRBD2. This CDR3 spans 14 amino acids. V was pared by 5 bases and J by 5 bases, with 8 bases of the junction left unmatched. Looked up from germline, CDR1 is LNHDA and CDR2 is SQIVND (reference sequence). CDR3 region: CASSDAGGPHEQYF. The CDR3 DNA sequence: TGTGCCAGTAGTGACGCGGGGGGTCCCCACGAGCAGTACTTC. The entire variable domain, with the rest obtained from reference TRBV19 and TRBJ2-7, is as follows: DGGITQSPKYLFRKEGQNVTLSCEQNLNHDAMYWYRQDPGQGLRLIYYSQIVNDFQKGDIAEGYSVSREKKESFPLTVTSAQKNPTAFYLCASSDAGGPHEQYFGPGTRLTVT.

The chain carries TRBV7-5 and TRBJ2-5; TRBD2, as called in the table, went unchecked against the DNA. TRBV7-5 is tagged as a pseudogene. The CDR3 is 14 residues long. The CDR3 DNA follows: TGTGCCAGAAGCCCAGCGGGGGGAGGAGAGACCCAGTACTTC. Translating gives CARSPAGGGETQYF.

The rearrangement uses TRBV3-1 (or the pseudogene TRBV3-2) and TRBJ1-4; D call uncertain. Trimming removed 4 bases from V and 5 bases from J, with 8 bases in between. CDR3 length: 13 amino acids. The germline gives CDR1 LGHDT, CDR2 YNNKEL (reference sequence). CDR3 bases: TGTGCCAGCAGCCGGGAGGGAAATGAAAAACTGTTTTTT. This translates into CASSREGNEKLFF.

J is TRBJ2-3 and V is TRBV2; 8 bases map to TRBD1. This CDR3 comprises 15 residues. Germline V CDR1 and CDR2: SNHLY, FYNNEI. Trimming cost V 7 bases and J 3 bases; bases outside gene matches: 9. The CDR3 sequence is CASTKDRAPTDTQYF. The CDR3 DNA sequence: TGTGCCAGCACCAAGGACAGGGCCCCTACAGATACGCAGTATTTT.

The chain combines TRBV2 with TRBJ1-4; D call uncertain. CDR3 length equals 15 residues. CDR1 SNHLY and CDR2 FYNNEI come from the germline V gene. V gave up 2 bases and J gave up 2 bases, with 9 bases separating them. In DNA, the CDR3 is TGTGCCAGCAGTGAATTGAGGCCGACTAATGAAAAACTGTTTTTT. It is translated as CASSELRPTNEKLFF.

V usage is TRBV5-1 and J usage is TRBJ1-2; weak D call: TRBD1 (5 bases). CDR3 size: 14 residues. V was shortened by 6 bases and J by 3 bases, with 15 bases between the two germline ends. CDR1 SGHRS and CDR2 YFSETQ come from the germline V gene. CDR3 DNA sequence: TGCGCCAGCAAGGATTCCGACAGCCACTATGGCTACACCTTC. Amino acid sequence: CASKDSDSHYGYTF.

The CDR3 spells CASSVDRGINEQYF. The CDR3 DNA sequence: TGTGCCAGCAGCGTAGACAGGGGGATCAACGAGCAGTACTTC. The chain links TRBV5-5 to TRBJ2-7; TRBD1 matches at 9 bases. V lost 4 bases and J lost 5; bases outside the gene matches: 7. Germline CDR1 and CDR2: SGHKS and YYEKEE (reference sequence). The CDR3 runs to 14 residues.

The chain recombines TRBV10-3 with TRBJ2-5; 10 positions match TRBD1. The CDR3 runs 14 residues. Losses at the gene ends were 10 bases for V and 2 bases for J; bases not matched to a gene: 7. Germline-derived CDR1 and CDR2 are ENHRY and SYGVKD. CDR3 in amino acids: CATRQGAQQETQYF. As DNA, the CDR3 is TGTGCCACCAGACAGGGGGCCCAACAAGAGACCCAGTACTTC.

V usage is TRBV18 and J usage is TRBJ2-1; 7 nucleotides agree with TRBD2. This CDR3 comprises 15 residues. With 3 bases clipped from V and 4 bases from J, the junction kept 6 bases outside the gene matches. Germline CDR1 is KGHSH and CDR2 is LQKENI. The CDR3 nucleotides read TGTGCCAGCTCACCTTCCCGGGGGGATTACAATGAGCAGTTCTTC. Its protein product is CASSPSRGDYNEQFF.

The chain links TRBV12-3 or TRBV12-4 to TRBJ1-3; tentative D call: TRBD1 (6 bases). Trimming cost V 6 bases and J 2 bases, with 8 bases left between them. The CDR3 extends over 13 amino acids. CDR3 DNA sequence: TGTGCCAGCAGGGGGACACCTGGAAACACCATATATTTT. Its translation: CASRGTPGNTIYF.

The rearrangement links TRBV6-5 to TRBJ1-2; no clear D gene. CDR1 and CDR2 (germline): MNHEY, SVGAGI. Trimming stripped 4 bases from V and 5 bases from J, with 5 bases between. The CDR3 runs 11 residues. The CDR3 nucleotides read TGTGCCAGCAGTTCAACTTATGGCTACACCTTC. Its protein product is CASSSTYGYTF.

This clone was counted a single time. The J gene is TRBJ2-7, the V gene TRBV7-3; 9 nucleotides line up with TRBD2. The V gene's germline CDR1 is SGHTA and CDR2 FQGTGA. This CDR3 has 14 amino acids. The J segment lost 2 bases and the V segment lost 6 bases, leaving 5 bases of the junction unmatched. The CDR3: CASSVSGGPYEQYF. As DNA, the CDR3 is TGTGCCAGCAGTGTAAGCGGGGGGCCCTACGAGCAGTACTTC. The variable domain in full, with the rest retrieved from reference TRBV7-3 and TRBJ2-7, is GAGVSQTPSNKVTEKGKYVELRCDPISGHTALYWYRQSLGQGPEFLIYFQGTGAADDSGLPNDRFFAVRPEGSVSTLKIQRTERGDSAVYLCASSVSGGPYEQYFGPGTRLTVT.

V and J are TRBV18 and TRBJ2-2, with TRBD1 matching over 7 bases. This CDR3 contains 15 residues. Unmatched junction bases numbered 7, after V lost 5 bases and J lost 4 bases. Germline V CDR1 and CDR2: KGHSH, LQKENI. The CDR3 DNA sequence: TGTGCCAGCTCAAACACAGGGGATCTCACCGGGGAGCTGTTTTTT. Amino acid sequence: CASSNTGDLTGELFF.

This chain links TRBV7-2 with TRBJ2-7; 10 bases are shared with TRBD2. Per germline, CDR1 SGHTA and CDR2 FQGNSA. This CDR3 region has 15 residues. Trimming removed 3 bases from V and 6 bases from J; junction bases left unmatched: 8. CDR3 coding DNA: TGTGCCAGCAGCTTTTCGGGAGCGGGGGGGCGCGAGCAGTACTTC. It codes for CASSFSGAGGREQYF.

The rearrangement links TRBV7-9 to TRBJ2-1; no clear D. Germline V gives CDR1 SEHNR, CDR2 FQNEAQ (reference sequence). Trimming left V 6 bases short and J 7 bases short, with 19 bases between. The CDR3 covers 15 residues. CDR3 nucleotide sequence: TGTGCCAGCAGTTCCGACCCTTCCGCCGGGAATGAGCAGTTCTTC. Amino acids: CASSSDPSAGNEQFF.

The chain carries TRBV7-3 and TRBJ1-1; 7 bases map to TRBD1. Germline trimming cut 5 bases from V and 4 bases from J; bases unmatched to any gene: 13. CDR3 length: 16 amino acids. The V gene's germline CDR1 is SGHTA and CDR2 FQGTGA. This chain's CDR3 is CASSTPRRGQGTEAFF. The CDR3 DNA reads TGTGCCAGCAGCACTCCACGAAGGGGGCAGGGCACTGAAGCTTTCTTT. The full variable domain, with the rest looked up from reference TRBV7-3 and TRBJ1-1, is GAGVSQTPSNKVTEKGKYVELRCDPISGHTALYWYRQSLGQGPEFLIYFQGTGAADDSGLPNDRFFAVRPEGSVSTLKIQRTERGDSAVYLCASSTPRRGQGTEAFFGQGTRLTVV.

The chain has TRBV5-4 and TRBJ2-1; possibly TRBD1 for D (6 bases). CDR1 SGHNT and CDR2 YYREEE come from the germline V gene (reference sequence). Trimming stripped 2 bases from V and 7 bases from J, with 7 bases between. The CDR3 sequence is 12 residues long. The CDR3 region is CASSFQGNEQFF. The CDR3 DNA reads as TGTGCCAGCAGCTTCCAGGGGAATGAGCAGTTCTTC.

This chain links TRBV11-2 with TRBJ1-1, with D uncertain. Germline CDR1 is SGHAT and CDR2 is FQNNGV. The V gene lost 2 bases and the J gene lost 1 base, with 14 bases spanning the gap. This CDR3 region has 16 residues. This CDR3 is CASSLRRLGGNTEAFF. The DNA for the CDR3 is TGTGCCAGCAGCTTAAGACGGCTTGGAGGGAACACTGAAGCTTTCTTT.